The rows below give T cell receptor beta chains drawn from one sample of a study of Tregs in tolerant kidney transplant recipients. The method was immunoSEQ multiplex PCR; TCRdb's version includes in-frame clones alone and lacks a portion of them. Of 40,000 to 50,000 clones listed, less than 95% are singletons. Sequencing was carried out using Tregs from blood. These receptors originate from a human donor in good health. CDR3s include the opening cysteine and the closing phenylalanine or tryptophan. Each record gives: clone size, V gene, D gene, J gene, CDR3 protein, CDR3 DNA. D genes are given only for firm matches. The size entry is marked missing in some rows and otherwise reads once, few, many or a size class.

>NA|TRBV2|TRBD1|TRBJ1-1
CASSNPWTGKNTEAFF
TGTGCCAGCAGTAATCCCTGGACAGGGAAGAACACTGAAGCTTTCTTT
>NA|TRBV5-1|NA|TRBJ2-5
CASRVQIGTVGGGTQYF
TGCGCCAGCAGAGTCCAAATCGGGACAGTTGGAGGGGGGACCCAGTACTTC
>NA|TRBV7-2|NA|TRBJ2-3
CASRIRSDTQYF
TGTGCCAGCAGGATAAGGTCGGATACGCAGTATTTT
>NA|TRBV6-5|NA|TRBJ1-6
CASSYSSEGQNSPLHF
TGTGCCAGCAGTTACTCGTCCGAGGGCCAAAATTCACCCCTCCACTTT
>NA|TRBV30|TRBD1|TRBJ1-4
CAWSPRGRDEKLFF
TGTGCCTGGAGTCCCAGGGGGCGTGATGAAAAACTGTTTTTT
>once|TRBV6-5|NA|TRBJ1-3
CASSYSRSNSGNTIYF
TGTGCCAGCAGTTACTCGAGGAGTAACTCTGGAAACACCATATATTTT
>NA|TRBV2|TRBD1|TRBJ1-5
CASTGTGGQPQHF
TGTGCCAGCACCGGGACAGGGGGTCAGCCCCAGCATTTT
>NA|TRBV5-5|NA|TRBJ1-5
CASSRGEVQPQHF
TGTGCCAGCAGCCGAGGGGAAGTTCAGCCCCAGCATTTT
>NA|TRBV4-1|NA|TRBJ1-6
CASSQGQLTNSPLHF
TGCGCCAGCAGCCAAGGGCAGCTAACTAATTCACCCCTCCACTTT
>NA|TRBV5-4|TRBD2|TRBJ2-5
CASSLGRTSGIETQYF
TGTGCCAGCAGCTTGGGTCGGACTAGCGGGATAGAGACCCAGTACTTC
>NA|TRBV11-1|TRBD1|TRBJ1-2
CASSLPDRGPAYGYTF
TGTGCCAGCAGCTTACCGGACAGGGGGCCTGCCTATGGCTACACCTTC
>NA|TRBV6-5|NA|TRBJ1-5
CASSSLGGYSNQPQHF
TGTGCCAGCAGTTCCCTAGGGGGTTATAGCAATCAGCCCCAGCATTTT
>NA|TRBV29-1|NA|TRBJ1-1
CSDRGPNTEAFF
TGCAGCGACCGTGGGCCCAACACTGAAGCTTTCTTT
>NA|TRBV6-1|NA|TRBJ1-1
CASTSDGNTEAFF
TGTGCCAGCACCTCGGACGGTAACACTGAAGCTTTCTTT
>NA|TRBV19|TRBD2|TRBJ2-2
CASSPRYLAGFGELFF
TGTGCCAGTAGTCCCCGGTATCTAGCGGGATTCGGGGAGCTGTTTTTT
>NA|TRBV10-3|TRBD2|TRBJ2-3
CAISESGLAGPNTQYF
TGTGCCATCAGTGAGTCCGGACTAGCGGGACCGAATACGCAGTATTTT
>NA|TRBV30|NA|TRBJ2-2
CAWSVLGGAVTGELFF
TGTGCCTGGAGTGTACTTGGGGGGGCCGTTACCGGGGAGCTGTTTTTT
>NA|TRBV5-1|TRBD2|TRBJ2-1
CASSLVAGDNEQFF
TGCGCCAGCAGCTTGGTAGCGGGGGACAATGAGCAGTTCTTC
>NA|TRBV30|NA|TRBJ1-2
CAWSVLVHRATFYGYTF
TGTGCCTGGAGTGTACTCGTACACCGAGCGACCTTCTATGGCTACACCTTC
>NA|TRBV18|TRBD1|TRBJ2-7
CASSPRDRGLYEQYF
TGTGCCAGCTCACCACGAGACAGGGGGCTCTACGAGCAGTACTTC
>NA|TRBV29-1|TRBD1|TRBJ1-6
CSVGGQNNSPLHF
TGCAGCGTTGGGGGACAGAATAATTCACCCCTCCACTTT
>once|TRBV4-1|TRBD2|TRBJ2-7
CASSQERRTSGSYEQYF
TGCGCCAGCAGCCAAGAGAGGAGGACTAGCGGTTCCTACGAGCAGTACTTC
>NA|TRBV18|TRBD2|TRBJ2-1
CASSPMASGGPDNEQFF
TGTGCCAGCTCACCTATGGCTAGCGGGGGGCCGGACAATGAGCAGTTCTTC